This is a list of T cell receptor beta chains from one sample in a study of T cells in Graves' hyperthyroidism and ophthalmopathy. TCRdb itself ran the multiplex PCR reads through MiXCR, one entry per CDR3 protein. The data hold more than 450,000 distinct CDR3 sequences, with about 15% observed a single time. Input material: blood. The receptors originated from a woman aged 40 to 50 with Graves' hyperthyroidism. CDR3s include the opening cysteine and the closing phenylalanine or tryptophan. A D gene is named only where the DNA matches it firmly. Not every row has a clone size; where given, it reads once, few, many or a size class.

j_gene,d_gene,v_gene,abundance,CDR3nt,CDR3aa
TRBJ2-2,.,TRBV7-9,many,TGTGCCCGTACTATCGGGACCTCGGGCACCGGGGAGCTGTTTTTT,CARTIGTSGTGELFF
TRBJ2-1,TRBD2,TRBV19,.,TGTGCCAGTAGTCCCGGGACTAGCGGGAAGGGCTGGTACGATGAGCAGTTCTTC,CASSPGTSGKGWYDEQFF
TRBJ2-7,TRBD2,TRBV19,few,TGTGCCAGTAGTATAGGACTAGCGGGCTACGAGCAGTACTTC,CASSIGLAGYEQYF
TRBJ2-5,TRBD2,TRBV4-1,.,TGCGCCAGCAGCCAAGAGACTAGCGGGAATGGAGAGACCCAGTACTTC,CASSQETSGNGETQYF
TRBJ2-7,TRBD2,TRBV28,many,TGTGCCAGCAGGCCCGGGACTAGCGGACCCTACGAGCAGTACTTC,CASRPGTSGPYEQYF
TRBJ1-5,TRBD1,TRBV28,many,TGTGCCAGCAGTCAAACTCGACAGGGGGGCAATCAGCCCCAGCATTTT,CASSQTRQGGNQPQHF
TRBJ2-5,.,TRBV11-2,many,TGTGCCAGCAGCTTAGAATACTTGGAACAAGAGACCCAGTACTTC,CASSLEYLEQETQYF
TRBJ2-1,TRBD2,TRBV4-2,.,TGTGCCAGCAGCCCGGGGGGAGCGGGAATCTCCTACAATGAGCAGTTCTTC,CASSPGGAGISYNEQFF
TRBJ2-2,TRBD2,TRBV7-2,few,TGTGCCAGCAGCTCCAGGACTAGCGGGAGGGTCGGGGAGCTGTTTTTT,CASSSRTSGRVGELFF
TRBJ1-1,.,TRBV11-2,many,TGTGCCAGCAGCTCATACTTAGGTGAAGCTTTCTTT,CASSSYLGEAFF
TRBJ2-7,.,TRBV5-1,many,TGCGCCAGCAGCTACGACTACGAGCAGTACTTC,CASSYDYEQYF
TRBJ2-7,TRBD1,TRBV20-1,many,TGCAGTGCTAGAGCGGGACAGCTGGGGGAGCAGTACTTC,CSARAGQLGEQYF
TRBJ2-1,TRBD2,TRBV2,many,TGTGCCAGCAGCGCCATTCTAGCGGGAGCCTACAATGAGCAGTTCTTC,CASSAILAGAYNEQFF
TRBJ1-5,TRBD1,TRBV12-3/TRBV12-4,.,TGTGCCAGCAGTTCGAGACAGGGAAGATACCAGCCCCAGCATTTT,CASSSRQGRYQPQHF
TRBJ2-1,TRBD2,TRBV18,many,TGTGCCAGCTCACCACCCCCCGGGAGGGCCTACAATGAGCAGTTCTTC,CASSPPPGRAYNEQFF
TRBJ2-1,.,TRBV6-1,many,TGTGCCAGCAGTGAAGACGTGAGGGCGTCATACAATGAGCAGTTCTTC,CASSEDVRASYNEQFF
TRBJ2-7,TRBD1,TRBV28,many,TGTGCCAGCAGTGTCGACAGGGGGCTTATCCCGAACCCCTCCTACGAGCAGTACTTC,CASSVDRGLIPNPSYEQYF
TRBJ1-1,.,TRBV7-9,once,TGTGCCAGCAGCTTAGATTACTTGGGCAGATATGATTCACAAATGAACGACACTGAAGCTTTCTTT,CASSLDYLGRYDSQMNDTEAFF
TRBJ1-2,.,TRBV12-3/TRBV12-4,few,TGTGCCAGCAGTCCGCAGGGGTTTGGCTACACCTTC,CASSPQGFGYTF
TRBJ1-6,TRBD1,TRBV5-1,.,TGCGCCAGCAGCTTGGAGCTTGGGACAGGGGGTAATTCACCCCTCCACTTT,CASSLELGTGGNSPLHF
TRBJ1-4,TRBD1,TRBV7-8,many,TGTGCCAGCAGCCCCTCGGGACAGGGGAATGAAAAACTGTTTTTT,CASSPSGQGNEKLFF
TRBJ1-3,TRBD1,TRBV5-6,.,TGTGCCAGCAGCCCCGGACAGGGTTTCTCTGGAAACACCATATATTTT,CASSPGQGFSGNTIYF
TRBJ2-5,.,TRBV6-1,many,TGTGCCAGCAGTCTGGACAGTTTCCAAGAGACCCAGTACTTC,CASSLDSFQETQYF
TRBJ2-1,TRBD2,TRBV9,few,TGTGCCAGCAACTTAGCGGGGGGAGTGGGTGAGCAGTTCTTC,CASNLAGGVGEQFF
TRBJ2-1,.,TRBV2,many,TGTGCCAGAACCGGGCTGGGTAGAGAGCAGTTCTTC,CARTGLGREQFF
TRBJ2-1,TRBD2,TRBV7-9,once,TGTGCCACCCTTGGGCTAGCGGGAGACTACAATGAGCAGTTCTTC,CATLGLAGDYNEQFF
TRBJ2-2,.,TRBV20-1,many,TGCAGTGCTAACCGCAGGGCCACCGGGGAGCTGTTTTTT,CSANRRATGELFF
TRBJ2-2,.,TRBV5-1,many,TGCGCCAGCAGCTTGGACAGGGATGCCACCGGGGAGCTGTTTTTT,CASSLDRDATGELFF
TRBJ2-3,.,TRBV11-2,.,TGTGCCAGCAGCGTAGCTAGTGGGCGCACAGATACGCAGTATTTT,CASSVASGRTDTQYF
TRBJ2-7,.,TRBV30,many,TGTGCCTGGAGTGTCACAGTAAGGGGCTACGAGCAGTACTTC,CAWSVTVRGYEQYF
TRBJ2-7,TRBD2,TRBV30,.,TGTGCCTGGGGGACTAGCGGGAGCGTCGAGCAGTACTTC,CAWGTSGSVEQYF
TRBJ2-7,TRBD2,TRBV4-1,.,TGCGCCAGCAGCCAACCTAGCGGGAGGTCTTACGAGCAGTACTTC,CASSQPSGRSYEQYF
TRBJ1-2,TRBD1,TRBV2,many,TGTGCCAGCAGCCGCGGACAGGCTGGCTACACCTTC,CASSRGQAGYTF
TRBJ1-4,.,TRBV2,many,TGTGCCAGCCGTAGGGGGGTTAATGAAAAACTGTTTTTT,CASRRGVNEKLFF
TRBJ2-7,TRBD1,TRBV20-1,few,TGCAGTGCTAGAGATATGGCAGGGGGTTGGCAGTACTTC,CSARDMAGGWQYF
TRBJ2-4,.,TRBV12-3/TRBV12-4,.,TGTGCCAGCAGTTTAGCGCTGGAGATTCAGTACTTC,CASSLALEIQYF
TRBJ1-1,.,TRBV7-8,many,TGTGCCAGCAGCTTATTAAACACCTTGAACACTGAAGCTTTCTTT,CASSLLNTLNTEAFF
TRBJ2-5,TRBD2,TRBV28,.,TGTGCCAGCAGTTGGGGAGGGCCTGGAGAGACCCAGTACTTC,CASSWGGPGETQYF
TRBJ2-2,.,TRBV15,.,TGTGCCACCAGCAGAGATTTCAGCGAGGGAACCGGGGAGCTGTTTTTT,CATSRDFSEGTGELFF
TRBJ2-1,TRBD2,TRBV20-1,.,TGCAGTGCCAGCTCACCCGGACTAGCGGGCCGAAATGAGCAGTTCTTC,CSASSPGLAGRNEQFF
TRBJ2-7,.,TRBV6-1,few,TGTGCCAGCAGTCACCAAGAAGGACTTACCGCACCCTACGAGCAGTACTTC,CASSHQEGLTAPYEQYF
TRBJ1-6,TRBD1,TRBV4-1,.,TGCGCCAGCAGCCAAGAGGGACAGGGATCTAATTCACCCCTCCACTTT,CASSQEGQGSNSPLHF
TRBJ1-2,TRBD1,TRBV28,many,TGTGCCAGCAAGCCCCGGGACAGGGGAGGCTACACCTTC,CASKPRDRGGYTF
TRBJ1-5,.,TRBV12-3/TRBV12-4,.,TGTGCCAGCAGTCCGTCGGAGAGCCGCGCAGAGCCCCAGCATTTT,CASSPSESRAEPQHF
TRBJ1-2,TRBD1,TRBV5-1,few,TGCGCCAGCAGCTTGGAGTCGACAGGGGGCCGGTATGGCTACACCTTC,CASSLESTGGRYGYTF
TRBJ1-6,.,TRBV3-1,many,TGTGCCAGCAGCCAAGATGGGGGGTTGGCACCCCTCCACTTT,CASSQDGGLAPLHF
TRBJ1-1,.,TRBV2,few,TGTGCCAGCAGCCCGGGCATCGGCACTGAAGCTTTCTTT,CASSPGIGTEAFF
TRBJ2-5,TRBD2,TRBV7-2,many,TGTGCCAGCAGCTCCGGGACTAGCGGGAGTTACGAGACCCAGTACTTC,CASSSGTSGSYETQYF
TRBJ2-1,TRBD2,TRBV27,.,TGTGCCAGCAGCCTGGGGCTAGCGGGTAGTGAGCAGTTCTTC,CASSLGLAGSEQFF
TRBJ2-5,.,TRBV19,few,TGTGTCAGTAGTCCCCGGGGCCAAGAGACCCAGTACTTC,CVSSPRGQETQYF
TRBJ2-6,.,TRBV12-3/TRBV12-4,.,TGTGCCAGCAGTCCCGGTCTTTCTGGGGCCAACGTCCTGACTTTC,CASSPGLSGANVLTF
TRBJ2-1,TRBD1,TRBV6-1,many,TGTGCCAGCAGTGAAGGGGAACTCCGGGACAGGGGCGCAGATGAGCAGTTCTTC,CASSEGELRDRGADEQFF